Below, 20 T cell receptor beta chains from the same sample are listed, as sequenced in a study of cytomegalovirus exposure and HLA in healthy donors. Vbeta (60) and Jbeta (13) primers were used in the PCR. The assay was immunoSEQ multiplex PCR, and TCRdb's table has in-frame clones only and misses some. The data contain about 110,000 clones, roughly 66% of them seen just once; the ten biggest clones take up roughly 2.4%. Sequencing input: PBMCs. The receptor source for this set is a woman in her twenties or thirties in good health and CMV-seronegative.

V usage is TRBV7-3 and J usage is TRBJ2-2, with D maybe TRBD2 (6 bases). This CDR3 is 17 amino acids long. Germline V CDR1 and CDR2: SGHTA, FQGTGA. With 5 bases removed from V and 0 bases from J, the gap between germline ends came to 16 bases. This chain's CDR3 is CASSPSSAGPNTGELFF. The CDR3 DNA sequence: TGTGCCAGCAGCCCCTCTTCTGCGGGGCCGAACACCGGGGAGCTGTTTTTT.

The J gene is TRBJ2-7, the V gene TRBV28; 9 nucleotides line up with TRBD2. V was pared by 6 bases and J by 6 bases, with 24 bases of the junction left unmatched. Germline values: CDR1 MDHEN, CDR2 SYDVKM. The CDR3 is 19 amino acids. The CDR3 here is CASRNTWGLAGSPSSEQYF. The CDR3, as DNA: TGTGCCAGCAGAAATACTTGGGGGCTAGCGGGGTCTCCCTCATCCGAGCAGTACTTC.

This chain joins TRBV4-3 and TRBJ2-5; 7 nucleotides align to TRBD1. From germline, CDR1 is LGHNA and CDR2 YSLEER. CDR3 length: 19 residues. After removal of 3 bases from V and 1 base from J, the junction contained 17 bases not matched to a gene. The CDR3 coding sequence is TGCGCCAGCAGCCAGGATCCATTCCGGGACAGCCAATTCCAAGAGACCCAGTACTTC. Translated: CASSQDPFRDSQFQETQYF.

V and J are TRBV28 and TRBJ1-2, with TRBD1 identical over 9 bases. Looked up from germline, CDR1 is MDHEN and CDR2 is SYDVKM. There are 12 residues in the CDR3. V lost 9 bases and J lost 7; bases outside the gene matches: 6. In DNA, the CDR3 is TGTGCCAGTACAGGGGGCCTACCTGGCTACACCTTC. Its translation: CASTGGLPGYTF.

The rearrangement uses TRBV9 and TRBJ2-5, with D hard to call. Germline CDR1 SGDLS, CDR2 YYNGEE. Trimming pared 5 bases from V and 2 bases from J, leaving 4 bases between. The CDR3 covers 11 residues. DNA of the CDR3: TGTGCCAGCAGATATCAAGAGACCCAGTACTTC. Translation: CASRYQETQYF.

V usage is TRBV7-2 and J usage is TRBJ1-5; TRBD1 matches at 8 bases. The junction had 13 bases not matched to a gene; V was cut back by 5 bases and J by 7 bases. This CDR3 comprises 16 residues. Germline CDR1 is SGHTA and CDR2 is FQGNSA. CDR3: CASSAAGGWVTQPQHF. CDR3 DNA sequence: TGTGCCAGCAGCGCCGCAGGGGGCTGGGTAACACAGCCCCAGCATTTT.

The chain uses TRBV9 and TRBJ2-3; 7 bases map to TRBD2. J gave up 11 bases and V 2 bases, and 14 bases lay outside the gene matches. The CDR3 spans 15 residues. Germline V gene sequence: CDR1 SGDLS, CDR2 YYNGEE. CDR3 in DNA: TGTGCCAGCAGCGTTGGGGGAGGGCCCGGTTTAGAGCAGTATTTT. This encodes CASSVGGGPGLEQYF.

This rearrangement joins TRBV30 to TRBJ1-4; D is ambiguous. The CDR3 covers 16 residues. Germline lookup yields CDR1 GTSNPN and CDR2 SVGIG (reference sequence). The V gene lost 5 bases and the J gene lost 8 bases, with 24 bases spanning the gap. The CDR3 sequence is CAWLEEARGGREKLFF. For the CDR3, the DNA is TGTGCCTGGCTCGAAGAGGCCAGAGGCGGGCGCGAAAAACTGTTTTTT.

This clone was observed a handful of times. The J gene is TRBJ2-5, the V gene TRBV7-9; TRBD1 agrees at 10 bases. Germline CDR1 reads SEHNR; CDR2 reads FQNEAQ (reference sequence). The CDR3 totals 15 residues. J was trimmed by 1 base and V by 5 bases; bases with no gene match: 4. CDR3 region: CASSRDRGSQETQYF. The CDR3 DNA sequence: TGTGCCAGCAGCCGGGACAGGGGATCCCAAGAGACCCAGTACTTC.

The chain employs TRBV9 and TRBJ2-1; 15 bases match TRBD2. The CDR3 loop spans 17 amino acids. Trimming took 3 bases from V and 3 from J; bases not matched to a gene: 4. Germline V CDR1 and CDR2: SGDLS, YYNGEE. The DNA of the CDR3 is TGTGCCAGCAGCGGGACTAGCGGGAGGGCCTACTACAATGAGCAGTTCTTC. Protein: CASSGTSGRAYYNEQFF.

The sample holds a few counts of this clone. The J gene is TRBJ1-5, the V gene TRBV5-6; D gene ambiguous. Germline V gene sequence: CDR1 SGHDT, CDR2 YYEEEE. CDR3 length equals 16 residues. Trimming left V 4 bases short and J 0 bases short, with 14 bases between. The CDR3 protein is CASSPGAGTSNQPQHF. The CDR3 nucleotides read TGTGCCAGCAGCCCAGGTGCGGGTACTAGCAATCAGCCCCAGCATTTT.

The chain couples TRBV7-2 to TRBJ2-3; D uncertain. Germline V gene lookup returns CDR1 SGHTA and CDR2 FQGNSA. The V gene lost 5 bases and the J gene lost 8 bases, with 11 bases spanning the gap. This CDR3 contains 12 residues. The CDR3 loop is CASSPRRGTQYF. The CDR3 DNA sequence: TGTGCCAGCAGCCCCCGGCGCGGTACGCAGTATTTT.

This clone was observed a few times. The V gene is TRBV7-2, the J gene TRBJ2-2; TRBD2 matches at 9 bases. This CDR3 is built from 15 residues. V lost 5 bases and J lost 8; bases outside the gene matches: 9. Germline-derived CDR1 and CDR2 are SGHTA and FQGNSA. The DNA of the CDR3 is TGTGCCAGCAGCCCCGGACTAGCGTCATGGGGGGAGCTGTTTTTT. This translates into CASSPGLASWGELFF.

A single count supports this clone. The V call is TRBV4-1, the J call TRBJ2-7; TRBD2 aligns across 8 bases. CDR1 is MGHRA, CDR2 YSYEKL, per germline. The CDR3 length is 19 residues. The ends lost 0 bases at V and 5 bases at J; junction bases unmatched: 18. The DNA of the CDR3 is TGCGCCAGCAGCCAAGATGACCTTTTCTTGAAGCGGGAGAGGAACGAGCAGTACTTC. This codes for CASSQDDLFLKRERNEQYF.

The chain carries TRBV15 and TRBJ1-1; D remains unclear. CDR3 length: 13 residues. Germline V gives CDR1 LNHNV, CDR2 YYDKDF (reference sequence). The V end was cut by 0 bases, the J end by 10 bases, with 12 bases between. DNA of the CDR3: TGTGCCACCAGCAGAGATCTGAAAGGAGGAGCTTTCTTT. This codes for CATSRDLKGGAFF.

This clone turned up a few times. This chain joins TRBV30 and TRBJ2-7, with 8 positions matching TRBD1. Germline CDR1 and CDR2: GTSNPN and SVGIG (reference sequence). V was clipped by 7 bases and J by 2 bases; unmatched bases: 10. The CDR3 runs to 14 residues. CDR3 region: CALDQGADPYEQYF. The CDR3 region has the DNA TGTGCCTTAGACCAGGGGGCCGACCCCTACGAGCAGTACTTC.

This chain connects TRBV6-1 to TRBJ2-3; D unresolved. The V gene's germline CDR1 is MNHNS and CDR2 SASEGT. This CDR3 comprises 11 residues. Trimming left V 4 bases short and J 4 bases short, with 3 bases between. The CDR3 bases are TGTGCCAGCAGTGTAGCAGATACGCAGTATTTT. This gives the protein CASSVADTQYF.

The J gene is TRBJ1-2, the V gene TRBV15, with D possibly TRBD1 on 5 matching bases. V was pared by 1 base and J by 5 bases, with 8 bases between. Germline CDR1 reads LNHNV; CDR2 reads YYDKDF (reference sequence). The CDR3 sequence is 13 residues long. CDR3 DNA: TGTGCCACCAGCAGAGGACAGTCGTATGGCTACACCTTC. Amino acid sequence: CATSRGQSYGYTF.

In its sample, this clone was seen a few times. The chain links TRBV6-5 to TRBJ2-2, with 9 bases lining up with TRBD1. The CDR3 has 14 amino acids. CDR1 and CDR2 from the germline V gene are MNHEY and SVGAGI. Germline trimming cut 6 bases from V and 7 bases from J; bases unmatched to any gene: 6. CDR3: CASSPDRGGGELFF. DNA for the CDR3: TGTGCCAGCAGCCCGGACAGGGGTGGCGGGGAGCTGTTTTTT.

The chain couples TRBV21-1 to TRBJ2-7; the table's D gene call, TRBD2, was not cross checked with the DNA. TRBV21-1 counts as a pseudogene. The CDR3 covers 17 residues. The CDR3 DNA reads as TGTGCCAGCACCAGACCGATACTAGCGGGAGGGCCGGTCGAGCAGTACTTC. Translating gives CASTRPILAGGPVEQYF.